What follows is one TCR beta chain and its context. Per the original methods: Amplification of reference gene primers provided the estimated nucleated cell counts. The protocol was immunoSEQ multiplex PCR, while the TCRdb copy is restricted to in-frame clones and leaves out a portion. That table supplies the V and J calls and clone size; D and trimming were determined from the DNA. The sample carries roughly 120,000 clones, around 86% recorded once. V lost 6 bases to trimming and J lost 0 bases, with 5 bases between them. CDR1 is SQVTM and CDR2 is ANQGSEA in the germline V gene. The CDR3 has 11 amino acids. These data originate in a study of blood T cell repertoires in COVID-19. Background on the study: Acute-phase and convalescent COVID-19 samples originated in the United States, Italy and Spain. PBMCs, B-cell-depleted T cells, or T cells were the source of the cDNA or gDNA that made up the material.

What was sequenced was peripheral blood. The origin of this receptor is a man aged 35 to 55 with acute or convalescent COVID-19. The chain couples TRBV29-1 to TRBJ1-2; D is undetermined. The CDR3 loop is CSVNTNYGYTF. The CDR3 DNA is TGCAGCGTAAATACTAACTATGGCTACACCTTC.